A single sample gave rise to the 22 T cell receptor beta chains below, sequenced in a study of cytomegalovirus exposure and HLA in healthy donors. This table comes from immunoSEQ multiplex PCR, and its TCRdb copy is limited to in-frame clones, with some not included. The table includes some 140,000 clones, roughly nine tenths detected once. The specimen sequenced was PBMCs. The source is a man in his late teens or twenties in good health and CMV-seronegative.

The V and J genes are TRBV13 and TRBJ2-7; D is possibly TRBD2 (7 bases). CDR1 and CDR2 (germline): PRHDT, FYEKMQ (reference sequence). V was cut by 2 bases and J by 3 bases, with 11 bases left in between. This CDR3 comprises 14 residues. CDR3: CASSLYREGYEQYF. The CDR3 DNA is TGTGCCAGCAGCTTATACAGGGAGGGCTACGAGCAGTACTTC.

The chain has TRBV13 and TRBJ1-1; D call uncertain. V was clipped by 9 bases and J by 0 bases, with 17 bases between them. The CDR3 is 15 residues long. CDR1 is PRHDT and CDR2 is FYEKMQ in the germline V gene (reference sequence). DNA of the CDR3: TGTGCCAGTGTAGAGGTTGGCTCAATGAACACTGAAGCTTTCTTT. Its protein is CASVEVGSMNTEAFF. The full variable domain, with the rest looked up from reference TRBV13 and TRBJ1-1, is AAGVIQSPRHLIKEKRETATLKCYPIPRHDTVYWYQQGPGQDPQFLISFYEKMQSDKGSIPDRFSAQQFSDYHSELNMSSLELGDSALYFCASVEVGSMNTEAFFGQGTRLTVV.

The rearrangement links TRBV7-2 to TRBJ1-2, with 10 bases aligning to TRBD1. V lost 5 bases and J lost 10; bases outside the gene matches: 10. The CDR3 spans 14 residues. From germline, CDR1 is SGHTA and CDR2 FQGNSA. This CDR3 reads CASSDRGRGDDYTF. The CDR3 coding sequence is TGTGCCAGCAGCGACAGGGGGCGCGGAGATGACTACACCTTC.

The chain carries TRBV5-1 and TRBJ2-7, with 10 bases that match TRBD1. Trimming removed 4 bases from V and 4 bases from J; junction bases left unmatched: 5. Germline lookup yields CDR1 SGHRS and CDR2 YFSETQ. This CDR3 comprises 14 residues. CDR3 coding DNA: TGCGCCAGCAGCGTCCGACAGGGGGCGTACGAGCAGTACTTC. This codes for CASSVRQGAYEQYF.

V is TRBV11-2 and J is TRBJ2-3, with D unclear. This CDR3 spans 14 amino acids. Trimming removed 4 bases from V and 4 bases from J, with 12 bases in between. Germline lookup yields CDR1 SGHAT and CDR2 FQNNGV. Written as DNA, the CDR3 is TGTGCCAGCAGCTCCGCGTCCACCCCAGATACGCAGTATTTT. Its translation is CASSSASTPDTQYF.

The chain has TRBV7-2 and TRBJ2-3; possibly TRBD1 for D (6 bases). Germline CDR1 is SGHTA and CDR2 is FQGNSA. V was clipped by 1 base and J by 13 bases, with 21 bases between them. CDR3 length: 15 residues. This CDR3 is CASSLDPGAALSEYF. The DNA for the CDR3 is TGTGCCAGCAGCTTAGACCCAGGGGCCGCTTTATCCGAGTATTTT.

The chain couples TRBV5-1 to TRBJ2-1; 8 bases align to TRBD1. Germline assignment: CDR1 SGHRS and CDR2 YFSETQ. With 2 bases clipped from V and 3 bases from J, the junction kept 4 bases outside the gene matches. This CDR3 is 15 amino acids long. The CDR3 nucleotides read TGCGCCAGCAGCTTCCAACAGGGGGTCTACAATGAGCAGTTCTTC. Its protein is CASSFQQGVYNEQFF.

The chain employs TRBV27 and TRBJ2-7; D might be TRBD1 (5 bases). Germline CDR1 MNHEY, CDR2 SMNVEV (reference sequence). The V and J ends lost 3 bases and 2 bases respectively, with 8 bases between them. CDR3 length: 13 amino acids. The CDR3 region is CASSFGAAYEQYF. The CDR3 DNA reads TGTGCCAGCAGTTTTGGGGCCGCCTACGAGCAGTACTTC.

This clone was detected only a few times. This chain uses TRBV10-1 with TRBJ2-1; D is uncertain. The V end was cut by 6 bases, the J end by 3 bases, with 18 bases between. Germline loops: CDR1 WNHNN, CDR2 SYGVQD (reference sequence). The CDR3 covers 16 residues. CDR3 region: CASSRNSEGLYNEQFF. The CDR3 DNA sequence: TGCGCCAGCAGCAGGAACTCTGAAGGCCTCTACAATGAGCAGTTCTTC.

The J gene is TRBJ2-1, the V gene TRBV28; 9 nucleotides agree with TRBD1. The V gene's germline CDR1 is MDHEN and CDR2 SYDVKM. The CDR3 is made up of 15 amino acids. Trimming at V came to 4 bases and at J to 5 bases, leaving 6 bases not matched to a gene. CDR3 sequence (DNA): TGTGCCAGCAGTTCTACAGGGGGCGATCACAATGAGCAGTTCTTC. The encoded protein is CASSSTGGDHNEQFF.

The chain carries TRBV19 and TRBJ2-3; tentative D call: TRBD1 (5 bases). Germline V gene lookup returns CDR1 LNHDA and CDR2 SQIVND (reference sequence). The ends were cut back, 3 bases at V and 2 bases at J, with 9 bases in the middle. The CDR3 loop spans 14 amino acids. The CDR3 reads CASSIVGATDTQYF. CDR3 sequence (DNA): TGTGCCAGTAGTATCGTTGGGGCCACAGATACGCAGTATTTT.

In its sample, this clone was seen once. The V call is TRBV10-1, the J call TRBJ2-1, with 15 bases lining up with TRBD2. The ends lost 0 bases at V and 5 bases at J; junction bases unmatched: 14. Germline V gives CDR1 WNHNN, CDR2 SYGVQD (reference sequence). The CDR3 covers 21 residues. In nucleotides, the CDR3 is TGCGCCAGCAGTGAGTCCTGGACTAGCGGGAGGGCCTCAGGTTGGCACAATGAGCAGTTCTTC. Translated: CASSESWTSGRASGWHNEQFF.

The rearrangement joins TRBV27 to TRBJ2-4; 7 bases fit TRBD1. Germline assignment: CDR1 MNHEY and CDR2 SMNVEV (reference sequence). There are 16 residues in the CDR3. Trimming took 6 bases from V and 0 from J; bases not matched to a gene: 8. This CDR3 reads CASSPSGGIAKNIQYF. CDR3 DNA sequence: TGTGCCAGCAGCCCCTCAGGGGGTATAGCCAAAAACATTCAGTACTTC.

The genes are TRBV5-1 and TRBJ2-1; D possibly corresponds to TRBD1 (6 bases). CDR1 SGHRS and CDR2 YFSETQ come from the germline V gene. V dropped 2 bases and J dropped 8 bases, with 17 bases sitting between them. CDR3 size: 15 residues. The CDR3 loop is CASSFAGVGFDEQFF. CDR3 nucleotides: TGCGCCAGCAGCTTCGCAGGGGTGGGCTTCGATGAGCAGTTCTTC.

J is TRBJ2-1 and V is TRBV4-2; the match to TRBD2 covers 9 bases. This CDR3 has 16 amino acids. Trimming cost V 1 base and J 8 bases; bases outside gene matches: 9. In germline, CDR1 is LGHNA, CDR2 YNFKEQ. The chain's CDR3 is CASSQAWRGGMDEQFF. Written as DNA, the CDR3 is TGTGCCAGCAGCCAAGCATGGCGGGGGGGCATGGATGAGCAGTTCTTC.

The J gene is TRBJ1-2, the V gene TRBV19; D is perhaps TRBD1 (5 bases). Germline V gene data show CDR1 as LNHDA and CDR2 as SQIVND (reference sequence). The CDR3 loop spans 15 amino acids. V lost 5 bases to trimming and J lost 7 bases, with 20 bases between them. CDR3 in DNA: TGTGCCAGTAGTGGTGGGGCGGTTCTCGTTTCTGGCTACACCTTC. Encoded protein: CASSGGAVLVSGYTF.

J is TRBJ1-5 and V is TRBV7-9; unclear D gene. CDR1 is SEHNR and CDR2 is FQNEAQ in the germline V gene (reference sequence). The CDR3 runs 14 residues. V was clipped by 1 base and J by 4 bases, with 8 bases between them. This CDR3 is CASSLEGGNQPQHF. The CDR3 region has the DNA TGTGCCAGCAGCTTAGAGGGCGGGAATCAGCCCCAGCATTTT.

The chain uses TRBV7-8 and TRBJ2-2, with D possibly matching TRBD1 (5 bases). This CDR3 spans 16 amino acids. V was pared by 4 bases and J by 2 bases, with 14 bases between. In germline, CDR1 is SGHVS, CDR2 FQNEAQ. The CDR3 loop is CASSWAGLSNTGELFF. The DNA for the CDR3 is TGTGCCAGCAGCTGGGCAGGGTTGTCTAACACCGGGGAGCTGTTTTTT.

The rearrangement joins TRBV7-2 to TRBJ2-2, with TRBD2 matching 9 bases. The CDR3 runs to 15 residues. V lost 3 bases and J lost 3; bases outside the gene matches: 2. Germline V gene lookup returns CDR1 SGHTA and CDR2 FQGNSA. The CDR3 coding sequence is TGTGCCAGCAGCTTTGGCGGGGGGGACACCGGGGAGCTGTTTTTT. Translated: CASSFGGGDTGELFF.

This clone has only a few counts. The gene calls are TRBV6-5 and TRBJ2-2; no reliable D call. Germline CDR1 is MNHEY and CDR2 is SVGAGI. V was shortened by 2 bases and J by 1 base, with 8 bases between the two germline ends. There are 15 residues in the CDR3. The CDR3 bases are TGTGCCAGCAGTTACAGGCGGCAGAACACCGGGGAGCTGTTTTTT. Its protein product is CASSYRRQNTGELFF.

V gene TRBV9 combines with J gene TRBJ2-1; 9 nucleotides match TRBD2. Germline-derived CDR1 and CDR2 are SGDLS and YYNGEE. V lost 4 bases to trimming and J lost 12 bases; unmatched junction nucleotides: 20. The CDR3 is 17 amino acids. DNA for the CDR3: TGTGCCAGCAGCCCCCGGGGGGGCGGGAGGGCCGAGGTGGGGCAGTTCTTC. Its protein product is CASSPRGGGRAEVGQFF.

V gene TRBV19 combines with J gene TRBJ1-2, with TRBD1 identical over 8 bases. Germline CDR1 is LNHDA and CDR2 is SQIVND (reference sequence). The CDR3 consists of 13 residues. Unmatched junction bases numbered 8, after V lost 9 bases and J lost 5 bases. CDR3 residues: CASEGQALYGYTF. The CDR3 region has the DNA TGTGCCAGCGAGGGACAGGCCCTGTATGGCTACACCTTC.